This T cell receptor (beta chain) was identified in a study of spatial heterogeneity in lung cancer. Across the whole study: Detected sequences consistently included more beta-chain ones than alpha-chain ones. Study-wide points: Ubiquitous, expanded tumor-derived TCRs were more frequently observed in blood at resection than at follow-up.

Time point of the sample: blood at routine non-recurrence follow-up after resection. No cell sorting; template was whole RNA from tumor, lung tissue or PBMC. TCRdb re-called the 5' RACE reads with MiXCR, one entry per CDR3 protein. The table includes roughly 120,000 distinct CDR3 sequences, 10% to 15% detected once. Germline CDR1 DFQATT, CDR2 SNEGSKA (reference sequence). V was clipped by 1 base and J by 8 bases, with 11 bases between them. The CDR3 spans 12 residues. This clonotype has a handful of counts. Its antigen is not known. The TCR comes from a male donor with early-stage non-small cell lung cancer. The genes are TRBV20-1 and TRBJ1-1; no firm D call. Sequencing was performed on PBMCs, taken at follow-up. CDR3 nucleotides: TGCAGTGCTAGAGGCGAAGAGACCGAAGCTTTCTTT. Translating gives CSARGEETEAFF.